Following are 18 T cell receptor beta chains from one sample sequenced in a study of blood T cells in healthy people across ages. Through a sample-barcoded 5' primer and a J-beta primer mix, a second PCR was run for roughly 7 to 11 cycles. TCRdb processed the 5' RACE reads anew with MiXCR; each CDR3 protein has one entry. The sample yields 1,500,000 or so distinct CDR3 sequences, around 59% seen once. Sample: blood. Receptors originate from a young man in good health.

The CDR3 region is CASSERVYNEQYF. CDR3 nucleotide sequence: TGTGCCAGCTCCGAGCGGGTCTACAATGAGCAGTACTTC. This chain uses TRBV2 with TRBJ2-5; possible D gene TRBD2, 6 bases. The CDR3 runs 13 residues. V shed 8 bases and J shed 11 bases, with 21 bases lying between them. Germline values: CDR1 SNHLY, CDR2 FYNNEI.

V and J are TRBV11-2 and TRBJ2-5; D gene unclear. The CDR3 runs to 12 residues. The ends were cut back, 7 bases at V and 4 bases at J, with 10 bases in the middle. CDR1 SGHAT and CDR2 FQNNGV come from the germline V gene. The CDR3 sequence: CASNLVTETQYF. The CDR3 DNA is TGTGCCAGCAACTTGGTGACAGAGACCCAGTACTTC.

The V and J genes are TRBV20-1 and TRBJ2-2, with D possibly matching TRBD1 (6 bases). The ends were cut back, 4 bases at V and 4 bases at J, with 16 bases in the middle. The CDR3 sequence is 15 residues long. Germline-derived CDR1 and CDR2 are DFQATT and SNEGSKA (reference sequence). CDR3 DNA: TGCAGTGCTACCTCGCCCAGGGGAATCACCGGGGAGCTGTTTTTT. Translating gives CSATSPRGITGELFF.

This clonotype was detected a few times. The chain recombines TRBV6-5 with TRBJ1-2; D is unclear. Deletions cut 3 bases from V and 3 bases from J, with 11 bases between. The CDR3 has 14 amino acids. CDR1 is MNHEY, CDR2 SVGAGI, per germline. The CDR3 sequence: CASSYGVGDYGYTF. The CDR3 coding sequence is TGTGCCAGCAGTTATGGGGTTGGGGACTATGGCTACACCTTC.

The V and J genes are TRBV6-5 and TRBJ2-5, with a tentative D call TRBD2 (6 bases). Germline V gives CDR1 MNHEY, CDR2 SVGAGI. This CDR3 has 14 residues. V was clipped by 6 bases and J by 1 base, with 12 bases between them. CDR3 nucleotide sequence: TGTGCCAGCAGACTTGGACTACTCCAAGAGACCCAGTACTTC. Translated, it gives CASRLGLLQETQYF.

This clonotype was observed a handful of times. This CDR3 reads CAISDPPGQGKETYGYTF. The CDR3 DNA reads TGTGCCATCAGTGACCCCCCGGGACAGGGAAAGGAGACTTATGGCTACACCTTC. This chain joins TRBV10-3 and TRBJ1-2; 9 nucleotides align to TRBD1. Per the germline V gene, CDR1 is ENHRY and CDR2 is SYGVKD. This CDR3 comprises 18 residues. V shed 3 bases and J 5 bases; nucleotides not matched to a gene: 16.

The rearrangement uses TRBV6-2 or TRBV6-3 and TRBJ1-2; D gene uncertain. Germline V CDR1 and CDR2: MNHEY, SVGEGT. With 9 bases removed from V and 6 bases from J, the gap between germline ends came to 20 bases. This CDR3 region has 14 residues. The CDR3, as DNA: TGTGCCAGTTGTTTGGGCAGGACTGGTGATGGCTACACCTTC. This translates into CASCLGRTGDGYTF.

The rearrangement links TRBV4-1 to TRBJ2-1, with a possible D match to TRBD1 (5 bases). The germline V and J ends were trimmed by 5 bases and 9 bases, with 11 bases remaining between them. The CDR3 covers 12 residues. The germline CDR1 and CDR2 sequences are MGHRA and YSYEKL. Here the CDR3 DNA reads TGCGCCAGCAGCTGGCAGGGCAGTGAGCAGTTCTTC. The encoded protein is CASSWQGSEQFF.

The V gene is TRBV10-3, the J gene TRBJ1-6; 7 bases fit TRBD1. In germline, CDR1 is ENHRY, CDR2 SYGVKD. The CDR3 totals 14 residues. Trimming cost V 6 bases and J 8 bases; bases outside gene matches: 7. The CDR3 region has the DNA TGTGCCATCAGGAAAGGGGACAGATATTCACCCCTCCACTTT. Its protein product is CAIRKGDRYSPLHF.

This clonotype was seen more than once but under ten times. The chain uses TRBV5-1 and TRBJ2-1; 7 bases fit TRBD1. The CDR3 is 13 amino acids. Germline lookup yields CDR1 SGHRS and CDR2 YFSETQ. The J segment lost 11 bases and the V segment lost 0 bases, leaving 5 bases of the junction unmatched. CDR3 region: CASSLADRSKQFF. The CDR3 coding sequence is TGCGCCAGCAGCTTGGCGGACAGGTCGAAGCAGTTCTTC. Using reference TRBV5-1 and TRBJ2-1 for the parts outside the CDR3, the full variable domain is KAGVTQTPRYLIKTRGQQVTLSCSPISGHRSVSWYQQTPGQGLQFLFEYFSETQRNKGNFPGRFSGRQFSNSRSEMNVSTLELGDSALYLCASSLADRSKQFFGPGTRLTVL.

V is TRBV29-1 and J is TRBJ2-3; TRBD2 aligns across 9 bases. The CDR3 sequence is 14 residues long. V shed 4 bases and J 0 bases; nucleotides not matched to a gene: 2. Germline CDR1 and CDR2: SQVTM and ANQGSEA. In DNA form, the CDR3 reads TGCAGCGTTGGTAGCGGGGGTAGCACAGATACGCAGTATTTT. Translated: CSVGSGGSTDTQYF.

The chain joins TRBV19 to TRBJ2-2; the D is unclear. The V gene lost 5 bases and the J gene lost 4 bases, with 11 bases spanning the gap. The length of the CDR3 is 14 residues. Germline-derived CDR1 and CDR2 are LNHDA and SQIVND (reference sequence). The CDR3 DNA reads as TGTGCCAGTAGTCGATATCGATCCACCGGGGAGCTGTTTTTT. Protein product: CASSRYRSTGELFF. The entire variable domain, with the rest obtained from reference TRBV19 and TRBJ2-2, is as follows: DGGITQSPKYLFRKEGQNVTLSCEQNLNHDAMYWYRQDPGQGLRLIYYSQIVNDFQKGDIAEGYSVSREKKESFPLTVTSAQKNPTAFYLCASSRYRSTGELFFGEGSRLTVL.

V and J are TRBV6-5 and TRBJ1-5; D is ambiguous. V was shortened by 3 bases and J by 1 base, with 13 bases between the two germline ends. Looked up from germline, CDR1 is MNHEY and CDR2 is SVGAGI. The CDR3 covers 16 residues. CDR3 in amino acids: CASSYYGIGSNQPQHF. DNA for the CDR3: TGTGCCAGCAGTTATTATGGAATCGGGAGCAATCAGCCCCAGCATTTT.

The CDR3 coding sequence is TGTGCCAGCAGTTCAGGGGCCGATCAGCCCCAGCATTTT. This gives the protein CASSSGADQPQHF. The chain employs TRBV6-2 or TRBV6-3 and TRBJ1-5, with D maybe TRBD1 (6 bases). Trimming left V 4 bases short and J 5 bases short, with 9 bases between. This CDR3 is built from 13 residues. Germline lookup yields CDR1 MNHEY and CDR2 SVGEGT.

The chain is built from TRBV4-2 and TRBJ2-6; the match to TRBD1 covers 9 bases. V lost 2 bases to trimming and J lost 3 bases; unmatched junction nucleotides: 8. Germline-derived CDR1 and CDR2 are LGHNA and YNFKEQ. The CDR3 loop spans 18 amino acids. The CDR3 loop reads CASSQLLQGAVGANVLTF. CDR3 DNA: TGTGCCAGCAGCCAACTTTTACAGGGGGCGGTTGGGGCCAACGTCCTGACTTTC.

There are a few counts of this clonotype. The CDR3 loop reads CSARDQRGGPNEQFF. CDR3 nucleotides: TGCAGTGCTAGAGATCAACGGGGGGGACCAAATGAGCAGTTCTTC. This chain joins TRBV20-1 and TRBJ2-1, with 8 positions matching TRBD2. Germline values: CDR1 DFQATT, CDR2 SNEGSKA (reference sequence). The length of the CDR3 is 15 residues. After removal of 0 bases from V and 7 bases from J, the junction contained 8 bases not matched to a gene.

V and J are TRBV20-1 and TRBJ2-1; 7 bases match TRBD2. The germline V gene encodes CDR1 DFQATT and CDR2 SNEGSKA (reference sequence). J lost 5 bases, V lost 3 bases, and 7 bases had no gene match. The CDR3 is 14 residues long. The CDR3 sequence is CSASGLAVNNEQFF. The CDR3, as DNA: TGCAGTGCTAGTGGGCTAGCGGTAAACAATGAGCAGTTCTTC.

This chain uses TRBV13 with TRBJ2-1, with 8 positions matching TRBD1. V was clipped by 1 base and J by 5 bases; unmatched bases: 16. This CDR3 spans 19 amino acids. Germline CDR1 is PRHDT and CDR2 is FYEKMQ (reference sequence). CDR3 nucleotides: TGTGCCAGCAGCTTAGCATCTTCATGGGGACAGGATCCAAACAATGAGCAGTTCTTC. Translating gives CASSLASSWGQDPNNEQFF.